This TCR beta chain was recorded in a study of tumor-infiltrating lymphocytes in oesophageal squamous cell carcinoma. TCRdb redid the calling of the PCR reads with MiXCR, one entry per CDR3 protein. Among roughly 16,000 distinct CDR3 sequences, 45% to 50% were seen once, and the ten largest hold around 24%. Germline CDR1 is SGHRS and CDR2 is YFSETQ. The CDR3 totals 15 residues. Source material: esophageal tumor tissue. The clonotype comes from a male donor with esophageal squamous cell carcinoma. The V gene is TRBV5-1, the J gene TRBJ2-1; maybe TRBD1 (6 bases). Matching the DNA end better, TRBJ1-2 makes the J call doubtful. The CDR3 nucleotides are TGCGCCAGCAGCTTGGAAATGGGGGCAGTCAATGGCTACACCTTC. This sequence encodes CASSLEMGAVNGYTF.